A selection of T cell receptor beta chains follows, all from one sample in a study of identical twins. Via MiXCR, TCRdb re-called the 5' RACE reads, giving one row per CDR3 protein. The data show fewer than 500,000 distinct CDR3 sequences, around 15% seen once. The sample was also reused in another study, on yellow fever vaccine responses in identical twins.

Sequenced sample: CD4+ T cells sorted from blood. These receptors all come from a woman in her late teens or twenties in good health. CDR3s include the opening cysteine and the closing phenylalanine or tryptophan. A D gene is named only where the DNA matches it firmly. The size of a clone is reported for some rows only, either as once, few or many, or as a class for expanded clones.

clone_size	v_call	cdr3_length	d_call	j_call	cdr3_nt	cdr3_aa
-	TRBV6-1	15	TRBD1	TRBJ2-1	TGTGCCAGCAGCGAGACAGGGGGGCCTTACAATGAGCAGTTCTTC	CASSETGGPYNEQFF
few	TRBV20-1	13	TRBD2	TRBJ2-7	TGCAGTGCGGATCTCGCGGGACTAGCGCTGCAGTACTTC	CSADLAGLALQYF
-	TRBV4-3	16	-	TRBJ2-1	TGCGCCAGCAGCTACCGTAGCATAAGCTCCTACAATGAGCAGTTCTTC	CASSYRSISSYNEQFF
many	TRBV5-1	14	-	TRBJ2-3	TGCGCCAGCAGCTTCCGGGACAACACAGATACGCAGTATTTT	CASSFRDNTDTQYF
many	TRBV2	13	TRBD1	TRBJ1-5	TGTGCCAGCAGAGGACAGGGCGATCAGCCCCAGCATTTT	CASRGQGDQPQHF
few	TRBV6-1	15	-	TRBJ2-7	TGTGCCAGCAGTCCGCGACAGGCCGCCGGGGGCGAGCAGTACTTC	CASSPRQAAGGEQYF
-	TRBV7-2	13	-	TRBJ2-1	TGTGCCAGCAGCTCCCGAAGAGGAATAGAGCAGTTCTTC	CASSSRRGIEQFF
-	TRBV11-2	16	-	TRBJ2-5	TGTGCCAGCAGCAAAGGGCCTACAAGGGGGCAAGAGACCCAGTACTTC	CASSKGPTRGQETQYF
-	TRBV29-1	12	-	TRBJ2-5	TGCAGCGTTGCCAGTAACCAAGAGACCCAGTACTTC	CSVASNQETQYF
few	TRBV6-6	13	TRBD2	TRBJ2-1	TGTGCCAGCAGTTCTAGCGGGAGCTCTGAGCAGTTCTTC	CASSSSGSSEQFF
few	TRBV4-3	14	TRBD1	TRBJ2-5	TGCGCCAGCAGCCAGAAGGGGGCGGAGGAGACCCAGTACTTC	CASSQKGAEETQYF
-	TRBV20-1	13	-	TRBJ2-7	TGCAGTGCTAGTCGAGGGGGTAGTTGGGAGCAGTACTTC	CSASRGGSWEQYF
-	TRBV29-1	14	-	TRBJ1-1	TGCAGCGCCGGACCAGGGCAGAAGAACACTGAAGCTTTCTTT	CSAGPGQKNTEAFF
many	TRBV29-1	11	-	TRBJ2-1	TGCAGCACCGTAAGACAGGTCGAGCAGTTCTTC	CSTVRQVEQFF
-	TRBV24-1	15	TRBD1	TRBJ2-5	TGTGCCACCAGTGATCCGACAGGGGTTCAAGAGACCCAGTACTTC	CATSDPTGVQETQYF
few	TRBV5-1	16	TRBD2	TRBJ2-7	TGCGCCAGCAGCACCGGGGTAGCGGGGACGTCCTACGAGCAGTACTTC	CASSTGVAGTSYEQYF
few	TRBV20-1	14	-	TRBJ1-2	TGCAGTGCTGGGGAAGACAGGCGCCTTTATGGCTACACCTTC	CSAGEDRRLYGYTF
few	TRBV3-1	14	TRBD1	TRBJ1-6	TGTGCCAGCAGCCCGGGGACAGGGAATTCACCCCTCCACTTT	CASSPGTGNSPLHF
-	TRBV5-1	15	TRBD1	TRBJ2-1	TGCGCCAGCAGCTTGGCCCTCGGGACAGGGAATGAGCAGTTCTTC	CASSLALGTGNEQFF
few	TRBV6-5	15	TRBD1	TRBJ2-7	TGTGCCAGCAGTTCGCAGGGGGCGCGGGCCTACGAGCAGTACTTC	CASSSQGARAYEQYF
-	TRBV19	12	TRBD1	TRBJ2-7	TGTGCCAGTACAGACAGGGACTACGAGCAGTACTTC	CASTDRDYEQYF
few	TRBV10-3	17	-	TRBJ2-2	TGTGCCATCAGCGATGGTGGTTGGGGGAAGGTGACCGGGGAGCTGTTTTTT	CAISDGGWGKVTGELFF
few	TRBV20-1	15	-	TRBJ2-4	TGCAGTGCTAGAGATCCTTGGTCCTCCAAAAACATTCAGTACTTC	CSARDPWSSKNIQYF
few	TRBV7-9	15	-	TRBJ1-5	TGTGCCAGCAGCTTAGGGGAGAGGAGCAATCAGCCCCAGCATTTT	CASSLGERSNQPQHF
-	TRBV7-9	16	TRBD1	TRBJ2-5	TGTGCCAGCAGCCACGGCCAGGGGGTCCTTAAAGAGACCCAGTACTTC	CASSHGQGVLKETQYF
few	TRBV6-5	15	-	TRBJ2-7	TGTGCCAGCAGTTACGGGCATCTTAGCTCCTACGAGCAGTACTTC	CASSYGHLSSYEQYF
many	TRBV29-1	17	TRBD1	TRBJ2-5	TGCAGCGTTGAAGTAGCGGTGACAGGGGTCTACCAAGAGACCCAGTACTTC	CSVEVAVTGVYQETQYF
few	TRBV4-3	15	TRBD1	TRBJ2-1	TGCGCCAGCAGCCAAGATTCCAGGGGGCTCTATGAGCAGTTCTTC	CASSQDSRGLYEQFF
many	TRBV20-1	15	-	TRBJ2-7	TGCAGTGCCCATGTCGGGCGTCCATTAGTCGACGAGCAGTACTTC	CSAHVGRPLVDEQYF
-	TRBV13	15	-	TRBJ1-6	TGTGCCAGCAGCTTGACGGGGACTAGCAATTCACCCCTCCACTTT	CASSLTGTSNSPLHF
-	TRBV4-2	16	-	TRBJ2-3	TGTGCCAGCAGCCAAGTGGCCGGGATCCTCACAGATACGCAGTATTTT	CASSQVAGILTDTQYF
-	TRBV5-1	17	TRBD2	TRBJ2-5	TGCGCCAGCAGCTTGTCCAGCGGGAGGGCCAGCGGGGAGACCCAGTACTTC	CASSLSSGRASGETQYF
-	TRBV7-2	14	-	TRBJ2-3	TGTGCCAGCAGCTTTACCTCCACCACAGATACGCAGTATTTT	CASSFTSTTDTQYF
few	TRBV7-9	16	-	TRBJ2-4	TGTGCCAGCAGCCCTCCACAGGGAACCACCAAAAACATTCAGTACTTC	CASSPPQGTTKNIQYF
-	TRBV4-1	16	TRBD2	TRBJ2-1	TGCGCCAGCAGCCAACCTGGGGGGACTAGCGGCAATGAGCAGTTCTTC	CASSQPGGTSGNEQFF
-	TRBV12-3/TRBV12-4	14	TRBD1	TRBJ2-3	TGTGCCAGCACCCTGACAGGGTTGGCAGATACGCAGTATTTT	CASTLTGLADTQYF
few	TRBV27	15	-	TRBJ2-6	TGTGCCAGCAGTGGGCGGCTCTCTGGGGCCAACGTCCTGACTTTC	CASSGRLSGANVLTF
once	TRBV12-3/TRBV12-4	18	-	TRBJ2-7	TGTGCCCGCAGTTTAGCGACTAAGACAGATTACGAGGCCTACGAGCAGTACTTC	CARSLATKTDYEAYEQYF
-	TRBV30	13	-	TRBJ1-6	TGTGCCTGGAGTGGGGTGGGGAATTCACCCCTCCACTTT	CAWSGVGNSPLHF
many	TRBV12-3/TRBV12-4	15	TRBD2	TRBJ2-3	TGTGCCAGCAGTGAACATGGGGGGGTGATAGATACGCAGTATTTT	CASSEHGGVIDTQYF
many	TRBV20-1	13	-	TRBJ1-6	TGCAGTGCTAGCCCAGGGTATAATTCACCCCTCCACTTT	CSASPGYNSPLHF
-	TRBV11-3	9	-	TRBJ2-5	TGTGCCAGCAGCTTTTTGCAGGACTTC	CASSFLQDF
-	TRBV6-1	15	-	TRBJ2-3	TGTGCCAGCAGTGTTCCCAGGACAAGCACAGATACGCAGTATTTT	CASSVPRTSTDTQYF
-	TRBV11-3	15	TRBD2	TRBJ2-3	TGTGCCAGCAGCCCGGGACTAGCGTTGGCGGATACGCAGTATTTT	CASSPGLALADTQYF
-	TRBV7-8	14	-	TRBJ2-7	TGTGCCAGCAGCTTAGCTCTCGGGGTGTACGAGCAGTACTTC	CASSLALGVYEQYF
-	TRBV19	13	-	TRBJ2-1	TGTGCCAGTAGACCCCCTAGCGCGGGTGAGCAGTTCTTC	CASRPPSAGEQFF
many	TRBV5-1	16	TRBD1	TRBJ2-1	TGCGCCAGCAGCTTGGGGGGGACAGAGATTTACAATGAGCAGTTCTTC	CASSLGGTEIYNEQFF
-	TRBV6-1	14	-	TRBJ2-7	TGTGCCAGCAGTGGGCGGACTGGCGGCTACGAGCAGTACTTC	CASSGRTGGYEQYF
-	TRBV6-5	14	-	TRBJ2-7	TGTGCCAGCAGTTACTCGAAGGGGCGAGGGGAGCAGTACTTC	CASSYSKGRGEQYF
few	TRBV20-1	14	-	TRBJ2-3	TGCAGTGCTAGGGCGGCGGGCGGCACAGATACGCAGTATTTT	CSARAAGGTDTQYF